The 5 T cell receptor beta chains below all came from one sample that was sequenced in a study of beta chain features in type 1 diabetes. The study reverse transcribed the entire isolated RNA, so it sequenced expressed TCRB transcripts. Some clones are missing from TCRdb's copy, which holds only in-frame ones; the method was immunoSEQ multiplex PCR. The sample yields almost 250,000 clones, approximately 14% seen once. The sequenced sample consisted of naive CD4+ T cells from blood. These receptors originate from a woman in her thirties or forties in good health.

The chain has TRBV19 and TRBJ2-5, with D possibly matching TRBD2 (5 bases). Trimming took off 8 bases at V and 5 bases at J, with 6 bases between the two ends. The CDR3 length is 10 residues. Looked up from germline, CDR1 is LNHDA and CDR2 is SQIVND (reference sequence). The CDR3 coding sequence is TGTGCCAGTGGCGGGGAGACCCAGTACTTC. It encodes CASGGETQYF.

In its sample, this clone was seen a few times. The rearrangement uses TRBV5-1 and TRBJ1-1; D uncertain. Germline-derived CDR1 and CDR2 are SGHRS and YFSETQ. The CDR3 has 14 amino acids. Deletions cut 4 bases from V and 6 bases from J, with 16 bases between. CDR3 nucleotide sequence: TGCGCCAGCAGCCGGGTCGAGGGTATCCCTGAAGCTTTCTTT. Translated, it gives CASSRVEGIPEAFF.

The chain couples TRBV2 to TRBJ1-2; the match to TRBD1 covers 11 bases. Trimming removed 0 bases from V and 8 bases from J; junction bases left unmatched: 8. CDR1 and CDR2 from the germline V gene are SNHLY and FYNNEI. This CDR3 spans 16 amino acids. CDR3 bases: TGTGCCAGCAGTGAAGCGGACAGGGGGCCTATCGGCGGCTACACCTTC. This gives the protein CASSEADRGPIGGYTF.

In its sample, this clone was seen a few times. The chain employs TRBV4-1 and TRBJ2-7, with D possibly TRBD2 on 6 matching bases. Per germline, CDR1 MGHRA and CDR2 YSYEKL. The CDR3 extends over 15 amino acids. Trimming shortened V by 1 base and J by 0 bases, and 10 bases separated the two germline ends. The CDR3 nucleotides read TGCGCCAGCAGCCAAGGTTTGGACTACTCCTACGAGCAGTACTTC. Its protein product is CASSQGLDYSYEQYF.

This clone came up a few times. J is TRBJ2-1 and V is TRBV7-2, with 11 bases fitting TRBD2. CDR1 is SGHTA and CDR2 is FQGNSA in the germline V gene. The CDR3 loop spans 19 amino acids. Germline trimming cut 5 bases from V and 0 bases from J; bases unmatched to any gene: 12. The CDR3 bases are TGTGCCAGCAGCCAGGGAACTAGCGGGGGCCGCCGCTCCTACAATGAGCAGTTCTTC. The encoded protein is CASSQGTSGGRRSYNEQFF.